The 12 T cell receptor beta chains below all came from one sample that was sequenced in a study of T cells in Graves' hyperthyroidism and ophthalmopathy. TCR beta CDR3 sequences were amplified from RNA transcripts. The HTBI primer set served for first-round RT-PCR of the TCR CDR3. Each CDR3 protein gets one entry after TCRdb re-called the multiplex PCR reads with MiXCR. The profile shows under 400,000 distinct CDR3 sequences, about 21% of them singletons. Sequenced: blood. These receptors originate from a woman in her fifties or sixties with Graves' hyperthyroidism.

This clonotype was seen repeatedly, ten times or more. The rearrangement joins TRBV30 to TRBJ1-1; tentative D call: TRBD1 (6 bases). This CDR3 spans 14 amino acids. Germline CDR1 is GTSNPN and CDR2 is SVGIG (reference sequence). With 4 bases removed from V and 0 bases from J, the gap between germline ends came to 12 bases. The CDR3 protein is CAWILGHLNTEAFF. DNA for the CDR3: TGTGCCTGGATACTGGGACACCTGAACACTGAAGCTTTCTTT.

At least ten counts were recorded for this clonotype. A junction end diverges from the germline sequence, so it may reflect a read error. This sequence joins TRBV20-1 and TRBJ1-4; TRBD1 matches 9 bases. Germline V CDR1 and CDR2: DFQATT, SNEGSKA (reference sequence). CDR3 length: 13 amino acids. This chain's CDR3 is CSATGGKGEKLFF. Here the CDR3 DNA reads TGCAGCGCTACAGGGGGCAAGGGTGAAAAACTGTTTTTT.

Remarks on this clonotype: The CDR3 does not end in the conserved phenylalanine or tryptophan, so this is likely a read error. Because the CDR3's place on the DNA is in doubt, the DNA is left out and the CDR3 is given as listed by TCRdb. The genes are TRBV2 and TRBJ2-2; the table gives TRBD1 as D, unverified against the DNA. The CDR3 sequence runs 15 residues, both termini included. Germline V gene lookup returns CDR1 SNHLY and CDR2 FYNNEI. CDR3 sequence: CASSRTGENTGELSS.

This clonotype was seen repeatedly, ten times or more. The CDR3 loop reads CASSFASGTDTQYF. CDR3 nucleotides: TGTGCCAGCAGCTTTGCTAGCGGCACAGATACGCAGTATTTT. The V and J genes are TRBV7-9 and TRBJ2-3; D might be TRBD2 (6 bases). This CDR3 is 14 amino acids long. Looked up from germline, CDR1 is SEHNR and CDR2 is FQNEAQ (reference sequence). V lost 3 bases and J 1 base, leaving 8 bases between the germline ends.

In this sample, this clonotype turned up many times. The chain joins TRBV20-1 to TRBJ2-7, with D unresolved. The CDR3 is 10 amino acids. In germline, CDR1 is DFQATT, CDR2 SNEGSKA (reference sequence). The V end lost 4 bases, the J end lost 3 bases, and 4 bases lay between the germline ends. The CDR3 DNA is TGCAGTGCTATGGACTACGAGCAGTACTTC. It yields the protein CSAMDYEQYF.

Written as DNA, the CDR3 is TGTGCCAGCAGTTTGGCCCCTACCTATAGCAATCAGCCCCAGCATTTT. Encoded protein: CASSLAPTYSNQPQHF. The J gene is TRBJ1-5, the V gene TRBV12-3 or TRBV12-4, with no clear D. This CDR3 spans 16 amino acids. The V end lost 3 bases, the J end lost 0 bases, and 12 bases lay between the germline ends.

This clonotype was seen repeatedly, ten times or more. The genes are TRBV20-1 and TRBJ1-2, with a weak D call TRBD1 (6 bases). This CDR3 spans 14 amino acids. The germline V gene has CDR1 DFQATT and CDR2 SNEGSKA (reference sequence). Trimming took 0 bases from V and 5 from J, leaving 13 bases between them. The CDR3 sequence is CSARDHRVGYGYTF. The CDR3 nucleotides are TGCAGTGCTAGAGATCACAGGGTCGGGTATGGCTACACCTTC.

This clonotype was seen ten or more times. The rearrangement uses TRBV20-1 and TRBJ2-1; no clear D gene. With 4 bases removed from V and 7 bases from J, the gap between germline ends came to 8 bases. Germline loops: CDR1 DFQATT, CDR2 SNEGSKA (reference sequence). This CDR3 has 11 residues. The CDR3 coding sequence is TGCAGTGCTACTTTACGGAATGAGCAGTTCTTC. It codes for CSATLRNEQFF.

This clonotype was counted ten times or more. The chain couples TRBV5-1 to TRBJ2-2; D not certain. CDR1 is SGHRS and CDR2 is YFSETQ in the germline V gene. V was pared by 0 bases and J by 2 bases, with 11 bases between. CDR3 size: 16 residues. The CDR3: CASSLEAFANTGELFF. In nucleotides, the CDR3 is TGCGCCAGCAGCTTGGAGGCATTCGCCAACACCGGGGAGCTGTTTTTT.

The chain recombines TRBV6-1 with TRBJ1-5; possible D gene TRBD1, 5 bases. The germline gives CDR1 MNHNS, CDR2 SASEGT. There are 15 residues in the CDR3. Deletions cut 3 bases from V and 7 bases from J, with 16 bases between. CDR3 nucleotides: TGTGCCAGCAGTGAGTTACAGGTCCGACGGCAGCCCCAGCATTTT. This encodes CASSELQVRRQPQHF.

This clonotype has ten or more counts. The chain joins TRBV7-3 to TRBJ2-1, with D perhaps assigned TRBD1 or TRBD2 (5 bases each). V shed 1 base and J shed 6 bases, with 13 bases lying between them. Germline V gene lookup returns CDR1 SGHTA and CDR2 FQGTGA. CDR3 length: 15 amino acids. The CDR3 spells CASSLIGGRGNEQFF. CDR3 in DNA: TGTGCCAGCAGCTTAATTGGGGGTAGGGGCAATGAGCAGTTCTTC.

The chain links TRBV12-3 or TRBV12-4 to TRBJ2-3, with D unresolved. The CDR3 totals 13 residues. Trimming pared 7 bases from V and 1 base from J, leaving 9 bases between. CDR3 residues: CASTRGGTDTQYF. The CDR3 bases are TGTGCCAGCACCCGAGGTGGCACAGATACGCAGTATTTT.